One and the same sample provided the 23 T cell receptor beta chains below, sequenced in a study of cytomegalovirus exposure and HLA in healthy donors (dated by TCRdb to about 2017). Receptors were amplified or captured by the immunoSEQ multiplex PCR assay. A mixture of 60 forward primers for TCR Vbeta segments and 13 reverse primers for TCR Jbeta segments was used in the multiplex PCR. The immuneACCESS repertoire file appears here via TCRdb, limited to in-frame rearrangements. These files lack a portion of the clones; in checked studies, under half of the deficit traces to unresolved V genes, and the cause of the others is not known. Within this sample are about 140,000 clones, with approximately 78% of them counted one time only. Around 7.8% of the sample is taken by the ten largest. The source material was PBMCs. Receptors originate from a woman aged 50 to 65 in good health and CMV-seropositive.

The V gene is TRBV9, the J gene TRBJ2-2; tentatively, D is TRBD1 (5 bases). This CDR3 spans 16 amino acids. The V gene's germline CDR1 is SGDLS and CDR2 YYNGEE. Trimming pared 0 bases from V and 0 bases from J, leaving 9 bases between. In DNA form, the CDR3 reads TGTGCCAGCAGCGTAGCTCCAGGGCCGAACACCGGGGAGCTGTTTTTT. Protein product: CASSVAPGPNTGELFF.

Here the CDR3 DNA reads TGCGCCAGCAGCCCGGGACAGGGGCTCTCACCCCTCCACTTT. Its protein product is CASSPGQGLSPLHF. The V and J genes are TRBV4-1 and TRBJ1-6; TRBD1 aligns across 10 bases. V was clipped by 4 bases and J by 10 bases; unmatched bases: 4. Germline lookup yields CDR1 MGHRA and CDR2 YSYEKL. CDR3 size: 14 residues.

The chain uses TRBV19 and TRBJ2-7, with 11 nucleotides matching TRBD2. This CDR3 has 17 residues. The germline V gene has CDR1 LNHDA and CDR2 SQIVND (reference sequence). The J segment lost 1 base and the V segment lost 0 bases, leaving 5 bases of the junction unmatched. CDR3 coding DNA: TGTGCCAGTAGTATAGATCTAGGACTAGCGGGTTCCTACGAGCAGTACTTC. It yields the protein CASSIDLGLAGSYEQYF.

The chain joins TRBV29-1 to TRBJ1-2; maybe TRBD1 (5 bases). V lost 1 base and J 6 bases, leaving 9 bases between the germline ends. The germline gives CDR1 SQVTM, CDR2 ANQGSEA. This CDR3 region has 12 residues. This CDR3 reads CSVEGPGDGYTF. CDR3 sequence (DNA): TGCAGCGTTGAAGGTCCGGGGGATGGCTACACCTTC.

CDR3 nucleotides: TGCGCCAGCAGCTCCGGGGGGGGGAACTCTGGAAACACCATATATTTT. Encoded protein: CASSSGGGNSGNTIYF. This chain joins TRBV5-1 and TRBJ1-3, with D maybe TRBD1 (5 bases). This CDR3 comprises 16 residues. Germline loops: CDR1 SGHRS, CDR2 YFSETQ. V was trimmed by 3 bases and J by 0 bases, leaving 13 bases between them.

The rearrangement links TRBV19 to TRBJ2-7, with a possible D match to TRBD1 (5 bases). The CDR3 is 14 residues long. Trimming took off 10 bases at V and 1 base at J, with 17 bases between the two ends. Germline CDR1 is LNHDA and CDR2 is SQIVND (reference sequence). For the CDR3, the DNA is TGTGCCACGAGAGCGTCAGGGCCTTCCTACGAGCAGTACTTC. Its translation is CATRASGPSYEQYF. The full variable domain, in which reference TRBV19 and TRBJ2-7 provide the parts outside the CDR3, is DGGITQSPKYLFRKEGQNVTLSCEQNLNHDAMYWYRQDPGQGLRLIYYSQIVNDFQKGDIAEGYSVSREKKESFPLTVTSAQKNPTAFYLCATRASGPSYEQYFGPGTRLTVT.

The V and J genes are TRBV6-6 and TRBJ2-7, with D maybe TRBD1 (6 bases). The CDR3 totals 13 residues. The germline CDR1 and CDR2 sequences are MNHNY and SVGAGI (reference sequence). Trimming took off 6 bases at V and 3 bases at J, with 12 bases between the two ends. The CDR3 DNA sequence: TGTGCCAGCAGCCAGGACAGACTCTACGAGCAGTACTTC. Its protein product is CASSQDRLYEQYF.

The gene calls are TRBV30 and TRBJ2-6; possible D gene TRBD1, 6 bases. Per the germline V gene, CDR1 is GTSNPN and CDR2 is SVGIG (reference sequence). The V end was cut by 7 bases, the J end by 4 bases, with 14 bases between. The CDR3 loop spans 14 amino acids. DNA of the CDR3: TGTGCCTTGGACAGACTAACCGGGGCCAACGTCCTGACTTTC. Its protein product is CALDRLTGANVLTF.

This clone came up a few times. CDR3 sequence: CASSPLTLNTEAFF. The CDR3 coding sequence is TGTGCCAGCTCACCTCTGACACTCAACACTGAAGCTTTCTTT. The chain is built from TRBV18 and TRBJ1-1; D gene ambiguous. Trimming removed 3 bases at V and 2 bases at J, with 10 bases between. Germline loops: CDR1 KGHSH, CDR2 LQKENI. The CDR3 is made up of 14 amino acids.

The CDR3 coding sequence is TGTGCCAGCAGCGTAGGCAGGGGGAGTCGTAACACTGAAGCTTTCTTT. This translates into CASSVGRGSRNTEAFF. This sequence joins TRBV9 and TRBJ1-1, with 7 bases that match TRBD1. Germline V gene lookup returns CDR1 SGDLS and CDR2 YYNGEE. V lost 0 bases, J lost 2 bases, and 7 bases stayed unmatched. The CDR3 has 16 amino acids.

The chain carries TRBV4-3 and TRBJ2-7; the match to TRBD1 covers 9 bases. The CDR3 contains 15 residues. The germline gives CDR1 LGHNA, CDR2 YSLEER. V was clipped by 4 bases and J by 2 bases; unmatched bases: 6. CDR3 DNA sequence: TGCGCCAGCAGCCGGTCAACAGGGGGCCCCTACGAGCAGTACTTC. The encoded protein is CASSRSTGGPYEQYF.

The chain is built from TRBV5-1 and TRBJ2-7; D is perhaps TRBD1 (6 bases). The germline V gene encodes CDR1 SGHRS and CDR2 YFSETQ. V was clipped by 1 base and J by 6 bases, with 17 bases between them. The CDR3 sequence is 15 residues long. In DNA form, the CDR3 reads TGCGCCAGCAGCTTGATATCAGGGGCCCTGGGCGAGCAGTACTTC. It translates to CASSLISGALGEQYF. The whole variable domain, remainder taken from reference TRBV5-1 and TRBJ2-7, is KAGVTQTPRYLIKTRGQQVTLSCSPISGHRSVSWYQQTPGQGLQFLFEYFSETQRNKGNFPGRFSGRQFSNSRSEMNVSTLELGDSALYLCASSLISGALGEQYFGPGTRLTVT.

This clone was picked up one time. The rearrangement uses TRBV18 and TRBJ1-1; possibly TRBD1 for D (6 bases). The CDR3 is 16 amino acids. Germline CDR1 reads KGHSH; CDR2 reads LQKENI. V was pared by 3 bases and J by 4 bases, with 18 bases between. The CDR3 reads CASSPRTQGYATEAFF. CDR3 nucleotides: TGTGCCAGCTCACCCCGTACACAGGGATATGCCACTGAAGCTTTCTTT.

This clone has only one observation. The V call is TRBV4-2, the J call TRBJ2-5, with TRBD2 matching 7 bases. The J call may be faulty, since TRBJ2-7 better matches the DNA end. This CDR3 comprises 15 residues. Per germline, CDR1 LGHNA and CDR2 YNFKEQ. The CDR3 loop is CASSYAGEFSYEQYF. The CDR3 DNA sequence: TGTGCCAGCAGTTACGCGGGGGAGTTTTCCTACGAGCAGTACTTC.

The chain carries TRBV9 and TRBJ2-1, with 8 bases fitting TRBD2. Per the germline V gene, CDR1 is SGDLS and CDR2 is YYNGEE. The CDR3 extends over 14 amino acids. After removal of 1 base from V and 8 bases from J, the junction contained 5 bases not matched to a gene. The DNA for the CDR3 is TGTGCCAGCAGCGTAAGAGCGGGAGATGATGAGCAGTTCTTC. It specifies CASSVRAGDDEQFF.

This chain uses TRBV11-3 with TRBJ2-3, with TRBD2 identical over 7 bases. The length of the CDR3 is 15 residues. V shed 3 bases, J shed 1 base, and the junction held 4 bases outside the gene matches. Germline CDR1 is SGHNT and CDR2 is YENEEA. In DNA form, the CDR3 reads TGTGCCAGCAGCTTTTCGGGAGGCGGCACAGATACGCAGTATTTT. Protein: CASSFSGGGTDTQYF.

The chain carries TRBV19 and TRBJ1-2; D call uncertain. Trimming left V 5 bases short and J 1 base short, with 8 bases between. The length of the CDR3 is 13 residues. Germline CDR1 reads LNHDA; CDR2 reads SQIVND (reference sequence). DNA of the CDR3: TGTGCCAGTAGTGCCGGGAATAACTATGGCTACACCTTC. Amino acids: CASSAGNNYGYTF. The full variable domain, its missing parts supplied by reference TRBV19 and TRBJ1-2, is DGGITQSPKYLFRKEGQNVTLSCEQNLNHDAMYWYRQDPGQGLRLIYYSQIVNDFQKGDIAEGYSVSREKKESFPLTVTSAQKNPTAFYLCASSAGNNYGYTFGSGTRLTVV.

In DNA form, the CDR3 reads TGTGCCAGCAGCTTAGATCAGGACACTGAAGCTTTCTTT. Amino acids: CASSLDQDTEAFF. This chain connects TRBV7-2 to TRBJ1-1; D is undetermined. Between the trimmed V and J ends, which lost 1 base and 3 bases, there was a span of 6 bases. The CDR3 runs 13 residues. From germline, CDR1 is SGHTA and CDR2 FQGNSA.

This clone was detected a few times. The CDR3 DNA is TGTGCCACCAGCAGAGTTGGACAGGGGACTAGGACCGGGGAGCTGTTTTTT. Its translation is CATSRVGQGTRTGELFF. The V gene is TRBV15, the J gene TRBJ2-2; D may be TRBD1 (9 bases). There are 17 residues in the CDR3. Per germline, CDR1 LNHNV and CDR2 YYDKDF (reference sequence). Trimming cost V 1 base and J 5 bases, with 17 bases left between them.

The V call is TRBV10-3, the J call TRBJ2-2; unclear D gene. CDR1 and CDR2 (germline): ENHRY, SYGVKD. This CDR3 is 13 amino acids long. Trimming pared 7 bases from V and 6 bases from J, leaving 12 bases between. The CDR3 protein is CAITPGIPGELFF. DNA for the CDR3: TGTGCCATCACCCCAGGAATTCCCGGGGAGCTGTTTTTT.

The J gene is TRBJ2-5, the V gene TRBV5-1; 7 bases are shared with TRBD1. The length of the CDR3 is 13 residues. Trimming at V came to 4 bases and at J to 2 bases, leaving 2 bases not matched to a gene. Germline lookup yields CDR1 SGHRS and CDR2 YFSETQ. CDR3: CASSLGQQETQYF. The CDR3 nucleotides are TGCGCCAGCAGCCTGGGACAGCAAGAGACCCAGTACTTC. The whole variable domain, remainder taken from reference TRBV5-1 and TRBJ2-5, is KAGVTQTPRYLIKTRGQQVTLSCSPISGHRSVSWYQQTPGQGLQFLFEYFSETQRNKGNFPGRFSGRQFSNSRSEMNVSTLELGDSALYLCASSLGQQETQYFGPGTRLLVL.

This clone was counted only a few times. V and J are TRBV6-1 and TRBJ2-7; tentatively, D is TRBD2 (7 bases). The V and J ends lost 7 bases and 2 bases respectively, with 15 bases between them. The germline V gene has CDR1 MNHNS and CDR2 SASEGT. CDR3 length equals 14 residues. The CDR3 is CASKKGGHTYEQYF. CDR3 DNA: TGTGCCAGCAAAAAGGGGGGGCATACCTACGAGCAGTACTTC.

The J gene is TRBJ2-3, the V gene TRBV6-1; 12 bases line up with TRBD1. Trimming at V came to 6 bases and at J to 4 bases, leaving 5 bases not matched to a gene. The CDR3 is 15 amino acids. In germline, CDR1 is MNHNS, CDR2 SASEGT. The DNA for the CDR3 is TGTGCCAGCAGGAAAGGGACAGGGGGCTCAGATACGCAGTATTTT. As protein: CASRKGTGGSDTQYF.